The 32 T cell receptor beta chains presented below share a single source sample, sequenced in a study of post-analysis software for immune sequencing data (dated by TCRdb to about 2015). Points the paper makes about the study in general: About five TRBV segments, including TRBV5-6, TRBV5-1 and TRBV20-1, were significantly more frequent in patients than controls.

Libraries came from PCR. TCRdb shows the sequencer as Illumina HiSeq 2500. To reduce PCR and sequencing biases, unique molecular identifiers were incorporated into the TCR beta cDNA libraries. TCRdb took the public reads, trimmed them with fastp at Q25, ran MiXCR for clone calling and kept in-frame beta chains. For every CDR3 protein sequence, its rows merge into one entry that carries the most common genes and DNA. The sample includes 740,000 or so distinct CDR3 sequences, with roughly 58% observed a single time. Approximately 4.2% of the sample is taken by the ten largest. No antigen has been identified for these receptors. The sequenced material came from blood. These receptors came from a girl aged 5 to 17 with multiple sclerosis.

Written as DNA, the CDR3 is TGCAGTGCTCCGGGATTAACCTACGAGCAGTACTTC. It yields the protein CSAPGLTYEQYF. The genes are TRBV20-1 and TRBJ2-7, with D possibly matching TRBD2 (5 bases). V lost 5 bases, J lost 2 bases, and 10 bases lay in between. Germline CDR1 is DFQATT and CDR2 is SNEGSKA (reference sequence). This CDR3 has 12 residues.

Here the CDR3 DNA reads TGTGCCAGCAGCTTACAAGTGGGCGCGTGGGGGCGTGGAGAGACCCAGTACTTC. As protein: CASSLQVGAWGRGETQYF. This chain uses TRBV7-9 with TRBJ2-5; the D gene is possibly TRBD1 (6 bases). Trimming took 2 bases from V and 4 from J, leaving 23 bases between them. The CDR3 is 18 residues long. Germline V gene lookup returns CDR1 SEHNR and CDR2 FQNEAQ (reference sequence).

V gene TRBV12-3 or TRBV12-4 combines with J gene TRBJ2-3, with D possibly TRBD1 on 5 matching bases. Trimming took off 4 bases at V and 8 bases at J, with 16 bases between the two ends. The CDR3 covers 14 residues. For the CDR3, the DNA is TGTGCCAGCAGTTCGGTGTCAGTTCAGGGTACGCAGTATTTT. It yields the protein CASSSVSVQGTQYF.

The genes are TRBV10-3 and TRBJ2-7; 7 bases fit TRBD1. Trimming took 8 bases from V and 5 from J; bases not matched to a gene: 9. The germline gives CDR1 ENHRY, CDR2 SYGVKD. This CDR3 has 13 residues. CDR3 DNA: TGTGCCATCGCGGTGGCAGGGGGACACGAGCAGTACTTC. The encoded protein is CAIAVAGGHEQYF.

This rearrangement joins TRBV12-5 to TRBJ1-5; D may be TRBD1 (5 bases). Germline V gene data show CDR1 as LGHNT and CDR2 as FRNRAP. V lost 2 bases to trimming and J lost 0 bases, with 14 bases between them. The CDR3 has 17 amino acids. This CDR3 is CASGLWQGGYSNQPQHF. CDR3 DNA sequence: TGTGCTAGTGGTTTGTGGCAGGGCGGGTATAGCAATCAGCCCCAGCATTTT.

The chain combines TRBV7-8 with TRBJ2-6, with TRBD2 as a possible D gene (6 bases). This CDR3 region has 18 residues. V was pared by 10 bases and J by 2 bases, with 24 bases between. CDR1 SGHVS and CDR2 FQNEAQ come from the germline V gene. CDR3 coding DNA: TGTGCCACCCGGCGGGAAATCCAACTCCGGGCTGGGGCCAACGTCCTGACTTTC. Protein sequence: CATRREIQLRAGANVLTF.

The rearrangement links TRBV6-1 to TRBJ2-7, with 7 bases matching TRBD1. This CDR3 is 16 amino acids long. Per germline, CDR1 MNHNS and CDR2 SASEGT. J gave up 0 bases and V 0 bases, and 5 bases lay outside the gene matches. The CDR3 region is CASSEAEGTASYEQYF. CDR3 nucleotides: TGTGCCAGCAGTGAAGCCGAAGGGACAGCCTCCTACGAGCAGTACTTC.

The V and J genes are TRBV7-9 and TRBJ2-7; D uncertain. V dropped 0 bases and J dropped 5 bases, with 11 bases sitting between them. CDR1 is SEHNR, CDR2 FQNEAQ, per germline (reference sequence). This CDR3 has 14 residues. The chain's CDR3 is CASSLAGPGHEQYF. In nucleotides, the CDR3 is TGTGCCAGCAGCTTAGCGGGTCCAGGACACGAGCAGTACTTC.

V and J are TRBV12-5 and TRBJ2-7; weak D call: TRBD2 (6 bases). Deletions cut 0 bases from V and 2 bases from J, with 17 bases between. CDR3 length equals 17 residues. Germline CDR1 and CDR2: LGHNT and FRNRAP. CDR3 amino acids: CASGLVPSLAKPYEQYF. DNA of the CDR3: TGTGCTAGTGGTTTGGTACCGTCGCTAGCGAAACCCTACGAGCAGTACTTC.

J is TRBJ2-7 and V is TRBV12-3 or TRBV12-4, with 7 positions matching TRBD1. There are 16 residues in the CDR3. The V and J ends lost 2 bases and 6 bases, in that order; junction bases with no gene match: 13. The CDR3 DNA reads TGTGCCAGCAGTTTAACGTTGAGGGACAGAGGCTCCGAGCAGTACTTC. It codes for CASSLTLRDRGSEQYF.

The chain is built from TRBV6-6 and TRBJ1-1; 8 bases are a match to TRBD1. The CDR3 covers 15 residues. Germline assignment: CDR1 MNHNY and CDR2 SVGAGI (reference sequence). J gave up 4 bases and V 2 bases, and 6 bases lay outside the gene matches. CDR3 sequence: CASSYVRGQVTEAFF. Here the CDR3 DNA reads TGTGCCAGCAGTTACGTCAGGGGGCAGGTCACTGAAGCTTTCTTT.

This clonotype was seen a handful of times. The chain employs TRBV20-1 and TRBJ2-1; 9 bases align to TRBD2. Germline CDR1 DFQATT, CDR2 SNEGSKA (reference sequence). CDR3 length equals 16 residues. J was trimmed by 4 bases and V by 2 bases; bases with no gene match: 9. The CDR3 loop reads CSARPDSGGLYNEQFF. DNA of the CDR3: TGCAGTGCTAGACCTGATAGCGGGGGCCTGTACAATGAGCAGTTCTTC.

This clonotype was counted between two and nine times. This chain connects TRBV5-6 to TRBJ2-7; possibly TRBD1 for D (6 bases). Trimming removed 4 bases at V and 5 bases at J, with 13 bases between. This CDR3 has 13 amino acids. The germline CDR1 and CDR2 sequences are SGHDT and YYEEEE. CDR3 residues: CASSPDRSHEQYF. CDR3 DNA sequence: TGTGCCAGCAGCCCCGACAGGTCCCACGAGCAGTACTTC.

This clonotype was seen just once. The chain has TRBV5-1 and TRBJ1-5; possible D gene TRBD1, 5 bases. Germline V gene data show CDR1 as SGHRS and CDR2 as YFSETQ. CDR3 length: 15 residues. V was pared by 4 bases and J by 5 bases, with 16 bases between. The CDR3 reads CASSPGPTADQPQHF. The CDR3 nucleotides read TGCGCCAGCAGCCCGGGGCCCACCGCCGATCAGCCCCAGCATTTT.

This clonotype showed up just a few times. The chain has TRBV6-5 and TRBJ2-1; 11 bases match TRBD1. V trimming: 10 bases; J trimming: 8 bases; junction bases outside the gene matches: 10. Germline V CDR1 and CDR2: MNHEY, SVGAGI. The CDR3 loop spans 14 amino acids. The CDR3 protein is CATTRDRGGDEQFF. In nucleotides, the CDR3 is TGTGCCACCACGCGGGACAGGGGGGGCGATGAGCAGTTCTTC.

Regarding this clonotype: At one end, the junction sequence differs from germline, possibly due to a read error. This chain uses TRBV29-1 with TRBJ2-4; D is unclear. The CDR3 is 14 amino acids. Germline V gives CDR1 SQVTM, CDR2 ANQGSEA. CDR3 nucleotide sequence: TGCAGCGTGTCCCCGCCTGGTGGCGGAAACACTCAGTACTTC. Protein: CSVSPPGGGNTQYF.

The chain joins TRBV12-3 or TRBV12-4 to TRBJ1-5, with 8 nucleotides matching TRBD1. The CDR3 spans 16 residues. The ends lost 5 bases at V and 5 bases at J; junction bases unmatched: 11. As DNA, the CDR3 is TGTGCCAGCAGTCCAAGGACAGGGAGCAAAGATCAGCCCCAGCATTTT. It codes for CASSPRTGSKDQPQHF.

The rearrangement links TRBV11-2 to TRBJ2-7, with TRBD1 as a possible D gene (6 bases). CDR3 length equals 15 residues. Trimming took 1 base from V and 5 from J, leaving 15 bases between them. CDR1 is SGHAT, CDR2 FQNNGV, per germline. CDR3 DNA sequence: TGTGCCAGCAGCTTAGGCACAGGGCCGTGGAACGAGCAGTACTTC. It translates to CASSLGTGPWNEQYF.

This clonotype has a handful of counts. CDR3 region: CSVATGIQETQYF. The CDR3, as DNA: TGCAGCGTCGCGACAGGAATCCAAGAGACCCAGTACTTC. J is TRBJ2-5 and V is TRBV29-1, with a possible D match to TRBD1 (6 bases). Trimming cost V 6 bases and J 1 base, with 12 bases left between them. The CDR3 runs to 13 residues. Germline CDR1 and CDR2: SQVTM and ANQGSEA.

The J gene is TRBJ2-1, the V gene TRBV15; 10 nucleotides align to TRBD2. CDR1 and CDR2 from the germline V gene are LNHNV and YYDKDF (reference sequence). This CDR3 is 13 amino acids long. V lost 8 bases, J lost 11 bases, and 9 bases stayed unmatched. The chain's CDR3 is CATGGLAGEQQFF. In nucleotides, the CDR3 is TGTGCCACCGGGGGGCTAGCGGGAGAACAGCAGTTCTTC.

The rearrangement joins TRBV7-3 to TRBJ2-1; TRBD1 is a possible D gene (5 bases). The CDR3 runs 13 residues. Trimming cost V 4 bases and J 6 bases, with 10 bases left between them. Germline CDR1 reads SGHTA; CDR2 reads FQGTGA. Written as DNA, the CDR3 is TGTGCCAGCAGCTCCCTAGACAGCAATGAGCAGTTCTTC. This codes for CASSSLDSNEQFF. The variable domain in full, completed from reference TRBV7-3 and TRBJ2-1, reads GAGVSQTPSNKVTEKGKYVELRCDPISGHTALYWYRQSLGQGPEFLIYFQGTGAADDSGLPNDRFFAVRPEGSVSTLKIQRTERGDSAVYLCASSSLDSNEQFFGPGTRLTVL.

For the CDR3, the DNA is TGTGCCAGCAGCCAAGCTCAGGGGTATGGCTACACCTTC. This translates into CASSQAQGYGYTF. J is TRBJ1-2 and V is TRBV3-1; perhaps TRBD1 as D (6 bases). Germline CDR1 is LGHDT and CDR2 is YNNKEL (reference sequence). Trimming cost V 1 base and J 5 bases, with 8 bases left between them. The CDR3 sequence is 13 residues long.

This chain connects TRBV9 to TRBJ1-6, with 10 positions matching TRBD1. The germline gives CDR1 SGDLS, CDR2 YYNGEE. V shed 0 bases, J shed 13 bases, and the junction held 1 base outside the gene matches. The CDR3 is made up of 13 amino acids. The CDR3 coding sequence is TGTGCCAGCAGCGTAGAGGGACAGGGGCCCCTCCACTTT. It specifies CASSVEGQGPLHF.

The chain is built from TRBV29-1 and TRBJ2-3; 10 bases line up with TRBD2. Germline CDR1 and CDR2: SQVTM and ANQGSEA. J lost 6 bases, V lost 2 bases, and 8 bases had no gene match. CDR3 length equals 15 residues. CDR3 DNA sequence: TGCAGCGTTGAACGTCGGCTAGCGGGGGAGGATACGCAGTATTTT. This sequence encodes CSVERRLAGEDTQYF.

The rearrangement uses TRBV6-6 and TRBJ2-3; 7 bases align to TRBD1. Germline V gene lookup returns CDR1 MNHNY and CDR2 SVGAGI (reference sequence). V lost 5 bases, J lost 2 bases, and 4 bases stayed unmatched. The CDR3 consists of 14 residues. In nucleotides, the CDR3 is TGTGCCAGCAGTAAGACAGGGTTCACAGATACGCAGTATTTT. Its protein product is CASSKTGFTDTQYF.

This clonotype has only a few counts. The chain carries TRBV10-3 and TRBJ1-4, with no clear D. The germline CDR1 and CDR2 sequences are ENHRY and SYGVKD. This CDR3 has 13 residues. The germline V and J ends were trimmed by 3 bases and 7 bases, with 9 bases remaining between them. CDR3 loop: CAISDSVGEKLFF. CDR3 in DNA: TGTGCCATCAGTGACTCGGTGGGTGAAAAACTGTTTTTT.

The chain couples TRBV19 to TRBJ1-1, with D perhaps matching TRBD1 (6 bases). CDR3 size: 16 residues. CDR1 is LNHDA, CDR2 SQIVND, per germline (reference sequence). Trimming removed 5 bases at V and 0 bases at J, with 16 bases between. This CDR3 is CASSASRDTLNTEAFF. The CDR3 region has the DNA TGTGCCAGTAGTGCATCCAGGGACACCTTGAACACTGAAGCTTTCTTT. The full variable domain, rest sourced from reference TRBV19 and TRBJ1-1, is DGGITQSPKYLFRKEGQNVTLSCEQNLNHDAMYWYRQDPGQGLRLIYYSQIVNDFQKGDIAEGYSVSREKKESFPLTVTSAQKNPTAFYLCASSASRDTLNTEAFFGQGTRLTVV.

This clonotype was seen a few times. The V gene is TRBV20-1, the J gene TRBJ1-4; a weak D match, TRBD1 (5 bases). The CDR3 loop spans 15 amino acids. The V gene lost 4 bases and the J gene lost 6 bases, with 18 bases spanning the gap. Germline loops: CDR1 DFQATT, CDR2 SNEGSKA (reference sequence). The CDR3 DNA is TGCAGTGCTACTCCTCGGGCAGGGATTGATGAAAAACTGTTTTTT. Protein sequence: CSATPRAGIDEKLFF.

The chain is built from TRBV9 and TRBJ1-3; D remains ambiguous. The CDR3 runs to 13 residues. The germline V and J ends were trimmed by 3 bases and 2 bases, with 6 bases remaining between them. Germline V lookup: CDR1 SGDLS, CDR2 YYNGEE. The CDR3 DNA sequence: TGTGCCAGCAGCGCGGAACCTGGAAACACCATATATTTT. It is translated as CASSAEPGNTIYF.

The chain carries TRBV29-1 and TRBJ2-5, with 9 positions matching TRBD2. V was pared by 6 bases and J by 5 bases, with 10 bases of the junction left unmatched. The germline V gene has CDR1 SQVTM and CDR2 ANQGSEA. This CDR3 region has 14 residues. This chain's CDR3 is CSVPRASGAETQYF. CDR3 nucleotides: TGCAGCGTCCCCAGAGCTAGCGGGGCCGAGACCCAGTACTTC.

V usage is TRBV4-2 and J usage is TRBJ1-2; tentative D call: TRBD1 (6 bases). The CDR3 contains 14 residues. Per the germline V gene, CDR1 is LGHNA and CDR2 is YNFKEQ. The V end was cut by 3 bases, the J end by 5 bases, with 13 bases between. The CDR3, as DNA: TGTGCCAGCAGCCAGACGGGACAAGGGTATGGCTACACCTTC. This codes for CASSQTGQGYGYTF.

This clonotype was counted a few times. The V call is TRBV20-1, the J call TRBJ1-2, with 8 bases lining up with TRBD1. Germline V lookup: CDR1 DFQATT, CDR2 SNEGSKA (reference sequence). Trimming took 3 bases from V and 3 from J; bases not matched to a gene: 3. The CDR3 runs 13 residues. In DNA form, the CDR3 reads TGCAGTGCTAGGGACAGGGTTCACTATGGCTACACCTTC. Translating it yields CSARDRVHYGYTF.